The table lists the clone carrying this T cell receptor beta chain with a count of one. Its antigen is unknown. The sample originates from a study of T cell responses to AZD1222 COVID-19 vaccine. Study-wide context: Analysis merged second doses at about 4 or about 12 weeks. Study findings and constraints: Without day 14 samples, only post-peak T cell repertoires were studied. Donors were chiefly white British, with a greater number of females, and clonal diversity was perhaps underestimated. The study reported that nearly half of spike-specific TCRs target unmutated variant regions.

This CDR3 contains 17 residues. In germline, CDR1 is LGHNA, CDR2 YNFKEQ. Germline trimming cut 0 bases from V and 5 bases from J; bases unmatched to any gene: 7. Sequenced by immunoSEQ multiplex PCR; TCRdb stores in-frame clones only, minus some. The sample holds 130,000 or so clones, 90% to 95% seen once. Specimen: peripheral blood, collected on day 0 of AZD1222 vaccination. The V and J genes are TRBV4-2 and TRBJ2-2; 9 bases line up with TRBD2. The origin of this receptor is an adult in good health. The DNA for the CDR3 is TGTGCCAGCAGCCAAGATGGGAGCGGGGGGTGGACCGGGGAGCTGTTTTTT. It encodes CASSQDGSGGWTGELFF.